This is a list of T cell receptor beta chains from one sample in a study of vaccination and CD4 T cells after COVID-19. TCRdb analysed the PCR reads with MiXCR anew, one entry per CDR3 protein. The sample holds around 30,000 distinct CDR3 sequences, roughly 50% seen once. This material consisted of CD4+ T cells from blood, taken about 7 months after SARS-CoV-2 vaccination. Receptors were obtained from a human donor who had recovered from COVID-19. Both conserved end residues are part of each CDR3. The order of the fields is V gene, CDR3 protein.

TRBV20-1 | CSAGQGAFWGDNEQFF
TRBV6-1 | CASGDRGRKPGYEQYF
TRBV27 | CASRELGQGGYGYTF
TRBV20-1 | CSALVFAGGPYEQYF
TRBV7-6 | CASSPRGSSYEQYF
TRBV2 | CASTADPYEQYF
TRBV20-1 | CSAARGARRTSHQETQYF
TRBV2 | CASRDRGYQPQHF
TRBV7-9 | CASSLAAGGDTQYF
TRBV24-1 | CATGTAEGLAGAETQYF
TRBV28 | CAGTRGGAGPGELFF
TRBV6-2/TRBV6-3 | CASSVRGATDTQYF
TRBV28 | CASSPDGYNQPQHF
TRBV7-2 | CASSLGGSVNEQFF
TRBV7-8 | CASSRSGMEQYF
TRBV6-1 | CAGGPGLSGYGYTF
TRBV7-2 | CASSRSDTQYF
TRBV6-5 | CASSYGATGLGGYTF
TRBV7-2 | CASSSPETQYF
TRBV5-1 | CASSRVGSNYGYTF
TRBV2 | CAIQGSTGANVLTF
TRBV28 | CASSSTWTSGRDQETQYF
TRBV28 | CASSFSFVLGLAGAIDTQYF
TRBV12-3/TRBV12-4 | CASSLAVYGYTF
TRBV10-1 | CASSESTGSLSYNEQFF
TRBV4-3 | CASSEETSGYNEQFF
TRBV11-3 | CASSTSGRDPKQFF
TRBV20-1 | CSARRGGYGDSQPQHF
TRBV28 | CASLRGTGAGQPQHF
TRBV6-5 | CASSLGRTNTGELFF
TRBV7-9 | CASSLAGRATDTQYF
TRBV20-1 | CSAQFRDRVSGANVLTF
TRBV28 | CASSSSGRAGETQYF
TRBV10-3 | CAISTGTGVLETQYF
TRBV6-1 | CASSAAGGSNQPQHF
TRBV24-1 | CATSEGAQETQYF
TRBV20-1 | CSARPGLGTDTQYF
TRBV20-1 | CSASGGGRAGSKTQYF
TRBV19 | CASGFGELFF
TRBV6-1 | CASSDWGQPNTEAFF
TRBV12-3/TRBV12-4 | CASSRWTGEETQYF
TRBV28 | CASTVPTGGLGQPQHF
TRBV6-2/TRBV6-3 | CASSYTGGYEQYF
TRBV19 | CASSAHQGVNRKQYF
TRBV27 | CASSLRPQGANTGELFF
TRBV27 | CASSLRGYHEQYF
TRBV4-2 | CASSQDDSGGSYEQYF